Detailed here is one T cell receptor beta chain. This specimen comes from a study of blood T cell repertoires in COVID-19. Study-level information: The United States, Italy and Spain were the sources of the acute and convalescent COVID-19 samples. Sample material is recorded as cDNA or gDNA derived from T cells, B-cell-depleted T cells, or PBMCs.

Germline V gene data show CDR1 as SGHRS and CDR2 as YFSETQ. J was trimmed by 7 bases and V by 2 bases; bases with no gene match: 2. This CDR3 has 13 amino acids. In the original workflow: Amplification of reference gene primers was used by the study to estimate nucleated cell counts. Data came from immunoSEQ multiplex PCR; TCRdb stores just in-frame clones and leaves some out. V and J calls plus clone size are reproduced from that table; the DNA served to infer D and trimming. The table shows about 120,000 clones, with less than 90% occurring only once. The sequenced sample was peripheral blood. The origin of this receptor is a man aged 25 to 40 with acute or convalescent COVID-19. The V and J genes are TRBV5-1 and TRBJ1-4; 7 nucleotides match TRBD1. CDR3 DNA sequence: TGCGCCAGCAGCTTAGACAGGGTTGAAAAACTGTTTTTT. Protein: CASSLDRVEKLFF.